This TCR beta chain originates from a study of blood T cell repertoires in COVID-19. CDR1 and CDR2 from the germline V gene are SNHLY and FYNNEI. Trimming removed 7 bases from V and 5 bases from J, with 26 bases in between. CDR3 length: 18 residues. Assay used: immunoSEQ multiplex PCR; TCRdb lists only in-frame clones, some missing. Of about 150,000 clones in the sample, 80% to 90% were seen once. V gene TRBV2 combines with J gene TRBJ2-2; tentative D call: TRBD2 (7 bases). The specimen sequenced was peripheral blood. The TCR comes from a woman between 45 and 65 years old with acute or convalescent COVID-19. The CDR3 spells CASNYQGLRKGGTGELFF. The CDR3 DNA is TGTGCCAGCAACTACCAAGGCCTCCGAAAGGGGGGGACCGGGGAGCTGTTTTTT. Full variable domain (rest looked up from reference TRBV2 and TRBJ2-2): EPEVTQTPSHQVTQMGQEVILRCVPISNHLYFYWYRQILGQKVEFLVSFYNNEISEKSEIFDDQFSVERPDGSNFTLKIRSTKLEDSAMYFCASNYQGLRKGGTGELFFGEGSRLTVL.